This T cell receptor beta chain was documented in a study of neurological immune-mediated disorders (dated by TCRdb to the late 2010s). About the study as a whole: Among the approximately 34 multiple sclerosis patients, about 30 had relapsing-remitting MS and 3 had secondary progressive MS. The study compared peripheral blood TCR-beta repertoires of HTLV-I-associated myelopathy (HAM/TSP) patients, multiple sclerosis patients and healthy controls using UMI-based sequencing. The cohort was made up of some 70 subjects, consisting of some 14 HAM/TSP patients, 35 or so multiple sclerosis patients and about 20 healthy controls. Alongside PBMC samples, the set of about 97 TCR-beta libraries contained longitudinal samples, technical triplicates, and paired CD4+ and CD8+ T-cell subsets that had been sorted. Overall study results and their limits: Across subjects, expanded clones never shared an identical CDR3 amino acid sequence, which suggests that the TCR-beta repertoires in every group were private. The highest TCR clonal expansion was observed in HAM/TSP patients, whereas the lowest was observed in MS patients, even when compared with healthy controls. In phylogenetic analysis, the repertoires of 18 of 34 MS patients grouped into a cluster of related CDR3 sequences, which suggests a possible signature at the repertoire level. No clinical or MRI features were associated with the MS cluster, and the authors said that larger cohorts are needed.

This clonotype has a count of ten or more. This clone's antigen is unknown. No much larger clone is present one base from it, and per-base qualities are unavailable. Unsorted PBMC libraries were generated from 2 million PBMCs stored in RNAlater at -80 °C until RNA extraction. The multiple sclerosis patients were enrolled in a US clinical protocol that evaluated disease progression with magnetic resonance imaging. Peripheral blood was subjected to Ficoll-Hypaque density gradient centrifugation to isolate PBMCs, which were then cryopreserved in liquid nitrogen. To synthesize cDNA, template-switch 5'RACE was performed with a primer carrying a 10-nucleotide random unique molecular identifier so that each TCR transcript was tagged. Every sequencing run covered 15-18 subjects and yielded more than 200 million TCR-beta sequences. Total RNA was extracted with the RNeasy kit. TCR-beta VDJ regions were amplified with primers for the TCR constant region and the 5'RACE anchor, using the KAPA Real-time Library Amplification kit. A first PCR added sample indexes and Illumina adaptors, after which a second PCR increased the library yield. After purification with Ampure beads, the TCR product of roughly 650 bp was size-selected on a 2% E-gel SizeSelection system. Before pooling, library quality was checked on a Bioanalyzer, concentration was measured with Qubit, and libraries were quantified with the Kapa Library Quantification kit. An Illumina HiSeq 2500 was used to sequence the libraries paired-end at 2 x 150 bp. To increase sequence diversity, about 24-32% phiX was spiked into each library pool. The original pipeline was this. Quality-filtered reads were processed with the UMI-based MiGEC pipeline, which removed over 75% of raw TCR sequences during error correction. IMGT germline references were used for alignment of VDJ genes, and clonotypes were defined by a unique CDR3 amino acid sequence together with V-J genes. Clonal expansion, Shannon diversity, and CDR3 relatedness (CalcPairwiseDistances, ClusterSamples) were evaluated with VDJtools, and phylogenetic trees were built with CLCbio workbench. Clones with at least 8 unique UMIs were defined as expanded, with this threshold being based on coefficient-of-variation modelling across technical triplicates. TCRdb's own reprocessing of the public reads used fastp at Q25 and MiXCR and kept productive beta chains. Each record represents a unique CDR3 protein, reported with the most common genes and DNA among its rows. TCRdb's processing, not the study's, gives the V and J calls here. The sample table contains 50,000 to 80,000 distinct CDR3 sequences; only one count was recorded for 3.4% of them. Of the sample, more than 3% is held by the ten largest clones.

The sequence came from a man aged 35 to 55 with multiple sclerosis. The sample consisted of PBMCs.

The DNA is as follows: TGCAGCGTCGGGGGGAGGGGGTCCTACAATGAGCAGTTCTTC. The translation is CSVGGRGSYNEQFF. The rearranged chain carries TRBV29-1 and TRBJ2-1; a tentative D call is TRBD2 (7 bases match). Looking up the germline V gene yields CDR1 SQVTM and CDR2 ANQGSEA. The CDR3 starts with the cysteine, ends with the phenylalanine, and has 14 residues. Only CDR3 DNA is held: 42 bases, read in frame from base 1. V is cut by 6 bases and J by 1 base, and the space between the germline ends is 13 bases.